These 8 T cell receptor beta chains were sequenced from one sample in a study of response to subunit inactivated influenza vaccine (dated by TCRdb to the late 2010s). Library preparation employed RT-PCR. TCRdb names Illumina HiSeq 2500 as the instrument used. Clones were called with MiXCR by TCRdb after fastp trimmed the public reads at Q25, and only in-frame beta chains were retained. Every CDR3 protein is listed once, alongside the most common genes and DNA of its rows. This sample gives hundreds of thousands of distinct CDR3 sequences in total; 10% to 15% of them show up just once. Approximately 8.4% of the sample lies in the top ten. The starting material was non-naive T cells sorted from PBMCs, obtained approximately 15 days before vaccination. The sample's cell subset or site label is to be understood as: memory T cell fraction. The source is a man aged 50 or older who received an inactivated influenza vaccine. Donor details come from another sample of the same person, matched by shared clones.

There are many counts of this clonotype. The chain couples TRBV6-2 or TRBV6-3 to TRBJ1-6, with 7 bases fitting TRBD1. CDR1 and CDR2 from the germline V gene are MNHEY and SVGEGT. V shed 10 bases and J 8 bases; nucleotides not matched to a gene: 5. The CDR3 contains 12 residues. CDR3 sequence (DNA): TGTGCCACCGGCCAGGGGGATTCACCCCTCCACTTT. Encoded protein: CATGQGDSPLHF.

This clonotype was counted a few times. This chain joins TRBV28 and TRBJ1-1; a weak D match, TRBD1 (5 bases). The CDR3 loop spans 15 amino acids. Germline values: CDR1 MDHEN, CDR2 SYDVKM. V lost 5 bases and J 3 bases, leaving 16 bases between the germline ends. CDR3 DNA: TGTGCCAGCAGTAAACGCCGACAGTTATACACTGAAGCTTTCTTT. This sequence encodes CASSKRRQLYTEAFF.

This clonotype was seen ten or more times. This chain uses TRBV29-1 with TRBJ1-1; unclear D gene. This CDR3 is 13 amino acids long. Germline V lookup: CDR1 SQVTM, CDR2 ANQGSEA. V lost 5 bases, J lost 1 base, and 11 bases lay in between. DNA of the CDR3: TGCAGCGTTACGAGAGCGACGAACACTGAAGCTTTCTTT. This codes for CSVTRATNTEAFF.

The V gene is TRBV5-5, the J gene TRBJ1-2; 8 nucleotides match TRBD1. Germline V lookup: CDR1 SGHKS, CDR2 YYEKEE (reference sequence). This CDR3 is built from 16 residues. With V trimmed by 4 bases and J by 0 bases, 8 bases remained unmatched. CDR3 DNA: TGTGCCAGCAGCCCCGGACAGGGCTCGCCTAACTATGGCTACACCTTC. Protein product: CASSPGQGSPNYGYTF. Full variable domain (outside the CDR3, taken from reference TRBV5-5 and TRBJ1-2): DAGVTQSPTHLIKTRGQQVTLRCSPISGHKSVSWYQQVLGQGPQFIFQYYEKEERGRGNFPDRFSARQFPNYSSELNVNALLLGDSALYLCASSPGQGSPNYGYTFGSGTRLTVV.

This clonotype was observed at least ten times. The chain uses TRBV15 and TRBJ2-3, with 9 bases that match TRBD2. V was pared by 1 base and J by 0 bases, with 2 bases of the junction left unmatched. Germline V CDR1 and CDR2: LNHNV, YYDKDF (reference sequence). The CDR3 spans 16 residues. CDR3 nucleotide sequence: TGTGCCACCAGCAGAGGAACTAGCGGGAGCACAGATACGCAGTATTTT. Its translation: CATSRGTSGSTDTQYF.

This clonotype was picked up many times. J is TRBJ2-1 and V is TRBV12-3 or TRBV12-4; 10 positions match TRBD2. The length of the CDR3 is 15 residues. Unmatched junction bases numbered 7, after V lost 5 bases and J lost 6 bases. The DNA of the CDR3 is TGTGCCAGCAGTCGTCCTAGCGGGAGTGCCAATGAGCAGTTCTTC. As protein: CASSRPSGSANEQFF.

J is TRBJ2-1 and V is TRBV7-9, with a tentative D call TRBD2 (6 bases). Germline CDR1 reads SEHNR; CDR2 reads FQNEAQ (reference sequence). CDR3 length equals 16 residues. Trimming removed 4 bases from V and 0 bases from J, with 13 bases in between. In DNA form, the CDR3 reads TGTGCCAGCAGCTCATTAGCGGAGAGCTCCTACAATGAGCAGTTCTTC. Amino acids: CASSSLAESSYNEQFF.

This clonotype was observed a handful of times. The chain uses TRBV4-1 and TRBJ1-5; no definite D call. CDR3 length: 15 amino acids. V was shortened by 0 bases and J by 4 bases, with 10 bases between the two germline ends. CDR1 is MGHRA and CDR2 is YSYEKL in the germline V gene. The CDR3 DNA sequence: TGCGCCAGCAGCCAAGAATGGCAGTCGAATCAGCCCCAGCATTTT. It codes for CASSQEWQSNQPQHF.